Each of the 19 T cell receptor beta chains below was sequenced from the same sample in a study of shared clonotypes between healthy human individuals. Assay: immunoSEQ multiplex PCR; the TCRdb copy retains only in-frame clones and omits some. Seen here are a few hundred thousand clones, around 87% observed once, and the top ten hold about 16%. Sequenced: memory CD8+ T cells sorted from blood. Subset described: CD45RO+ cells pooled with CCR7-negative TemRA cells. The receptors come from a man aged 18 to 29 in good health.

This chain joins TRBV20-1 and TRBJ2-5, with a weak D call TRBD1 (6 bases). There are 10 residues in the CDR3. V was clipped by 2 bases and J by 13 bases, with 11 bases between them. Germline lookup yields CDR1 DFQATT and CDR2 SNEGSKA (reference sequence). As DNA, the CDR3 is TGCAGTGCTAGACGGACAGTACGGTACTTC. Protein: CSARRTVRYF.

This clone was counted once. The chain couples TRBV4-1 to TRBJ2-1, with D unresolved. Trimming removed 1 base from V and 8 bases from J, with 9 bases in between. Germline V gene data show CDR1 as MGHRA and CDR2 as YSYEKL. This CDR3 region has 13 residues. The CDR3 bases are TGCGCCAGCAGCCAAGCCAACCGGGATGAGCAGTTCTTC. Translation: CASSQANRDEQFF.

CDR3 amino acids: CASSQAGTFYNSPLHF. CDR3 bases: TGTGCCAGCAGCCAAGCCGGGACATTCTATAATTCACCCCTCCACTTT. The rearrangement joins TRBV14 to TRBJ1-6; possibly TRBD1 for D (6 bases). Between the trimmed V and J ends, which lost 1 base and 3 bases, there was a span of 10 bases. This CDR3 comprises 16 residues. The germline CDR1 and CDR2 sequences are SGHDN and FVKESK.

The chain has TRBV7-6 and TRBJ2-1; D remains ambiguous. CDR3 length: 15 amino acids. Germline CDR1 is SGHVS and CDR2 is FNYEAQ. Trimming left V 5 bases short and J 2 bases short, with 13 bases between. This CDR3 is CASSLLPAPYNEQFF. Here the CDR3 DNA reads TGTGCCAGCAGCCTCTTACCGGCCCCCTACAATGAGCAGTTCTTC.

The CDR3: CASSVEGTYGYTF. CDR3 coding DNA: TGTGCCAGCAGTGTTGAGGGGACCTATGGCTACACCTTC. The chain is built from TRBV6-1 and TRBJ1-2; a weak D match, TRBD1 (5 bases). Germline loops: CDR1 MNHNS, CDR2 SASEGT. The CDR3 runs to 13 residues. V was shortened by 4 bases and J by 4 bases, with 10 bases between the two germline ends.

The chain uses TRBV28 and TRBJ2-5; D uncertain. Deletions cut 2 bases from V and 3 bases from J, with 7 bases between. The CDR3 spans 13 residues. Germline CDR1 reads MDHEN; CDR2 reads SYDVKM. CDR3 coding DNA: TGTGCCAGCAGTTTAGATGGCGAAGAGACCCAGTACTTC. Residues: CASSLDGEETQYF.

The CDR3 is CASSLSVRGLGYTF. The CDR3 bases are TGTGCCAGCAGTTTATCGGTCAGGGGGCTCGGCTACACCTTC. The V call is TRBV27, the J call TRBJ1-2; the match to TRBD1 covers 8 bases. The trim removed 0 bases at V and 8 bases at J, leaving 5 bases unmatched. In germline, CDR1 is MNHEY, CDR2 SMNVEV (reference sequence). The CDR3 length is 14 residues.

The CDR3 nucleotides are TGTGCCACCAGACAGGGGATAGCCAGGGGAGCTTTCTTT. Translated, it gives CATRQGIARGAFF. V is TRBV28 and J is TRBJ1-1; TRBD1 matches at 8 bases. Trimming took 10 bases from V and 10 from J; bases not matched to a gene: 14. CDR1 is MDHEN and CDR2 is SYDVKM in the germline V gene. CDR3 length equals 13 residues. The entire variable domain, with the rest obtained from reference TRBV28 and TRBJ1-1, is as follows: DVKVTQSSRYLVKRTGEKVFLECVQDMDHENMFWYRQDPGLGLRLIYFSYDVKMKEKGDIPEGYSVSREKKERFSLILESASTNQTSMYLCATRQGIARGAFFGQGTRLTVV.

This clone was picked up one time. This chain connects TRBV6-5 to TRBJ1-2; weak D call: TRBD1 (6 bases). This CDR3 has 13 residues. The germline V gene has CDR1 MNHEY and CDR2 SVGAGI. Trimming removed 2 bases from V and 6 bases from J, with 10 bases in between. CDR3 sequence: CASSYNRVDGYTF. The CDR3, as DNA: TGTGCCAGCAGTTACAACAGGGTGGATGGCTACACCTTC.

The rearrangement links TRBV5-6 to TRBJ1-2; 7 positions agree with TRBD1. CDR3 length equals 12 residues. Germline CDR1 is SGHDT and CDR2 is YYEEEE. Trimming took 6 bases from V and 3 from J; bases not matched to a gene: 2. The CDR3 bases are TGTGCCAGCACCGGGACAGACTATGGCTACACCTTC. Encoded protein: CASTGTDYGYTF.

In nucleotides, the CDR3 is TGTGCCAGCAGTTTATTCCTAGCACATACAGGGGGGAACACTGAAGCTTTCTTT. This encodes CASSLFLAHTGGNTEAFF. The chain links TRBV28 to TRBJ1-1; TRBD1 aligns across 8 bases. The length of the CDR3 is 18 residues. From germline, CDR1 is MDHEN and CDR2 SYDVKM. V dropped 1 base and J dropped 1; count of bases not matched to a gene: 11.

As for this clone: A far larger clone is just one base off, so this is likely a read error. J is TRBJ1-2 and V is TRBV4-3, with TRBD1 as a possible D gene (5 bases). The CDR3 is 15 residues long. The germline gives CDR1 LGHNA, CDR2 YSLEER. The CDR3 DNA follows: TGCGCCGGCAGCCAAGGGGAGGGAAGTATCTATGGCTACACCTTC. This gives the protein CAGSQGEGSIYGYTF.

The chain recombines TRBV28 with TRBJ2-7, with 10 nucleotides matching TRBD1. The trim removed 3 bases at V and 3 bases at J, leaving 2 bases unmatched. CDR1 is MDHEN and CDR2 is SYDVKM in the germline V gene. The CDR3 loop spans 14 amino acids. The CDR3 bases are TGTGCCAGCAGTTTGGGACAGGGGCTCTACGAGCAGTACTTC. Protein sequence: CASSLGQGLYEQYF.

V and J are TRBV11-2 and TRBJ2-7, with 8 bases lining up with TRBD2. The CDR3 spans 16 residues. From germline, CDR1 is SGHAT and CDR2 FQNNGV. V gave up 3 bases and J gave up 4 bases; unmatched junction bases: 11. DNA of the CDR3: TGTGCCAGCAGCTTGACTAGCGACTCAACCTTTTACGAGCAGTACTTC. It specifies CASSLTSDSTFYEQYF.

The V gene is TRBV13, the J gene TRBJ2-7; D might be TRBD2 (5 bases). Germline V CDR1 and CDR2: PRHDT, FYEKMQ (reference sequence). The V end lost 4 bases, the J end lost 5 bases, and 9 bases lay between the germline ends. The CDR3 is 12 amino acids. This chain's CDR3 is CASSWTGDEQYF. The CDR3 region has the DNA TGTGCCAGCAGCTGGACCGGGGACGAGCAGTACTTC.

The chain couples TRBV19 to TRBJ1-2; 8 nucleotides agree with TRBD1. Germline CDR1 is LNHDA and CDR2 is SQIVND (reference sequence). Trimming cost V 2 bases and J 3 bases; bases outside gene matches: 8. This CDR3 has 16 residues. Here the CDR3 reads CASSIRPQGVDYGYTF. CDR3 in DNA: TGTGCCAGTAGTATAAGGCCACAGGGGGTCGACTATGGCTACACCTTC.

This chain connects TRBV28 to TRBJ1-5; 7 bases are a match to TRBD1. With 6 bases clipped from V and 2 bases from J, the junction kept 1 base outside the gene matches. Per germline, CDR1 MDHEN and CDR2 SYDVKM. The CDR3 loop spans 13 amino acids. The CDR3 sequence: CASSDRGNQPQHF. For the CDR3, the DNA is TGTGCCAGCAGCGACAGGGGCAATCAGCCCCAGCATTTT.

The chain joins TRBV6-1 to TRBJ1-5; D remains ambiguous. The CDR3 covers 15 residues. Trimming pared 3 bases from V and 1 base from J, leaving 10 bases between. Germline CDR1 is MNHNS and CDR2 is SASEGT. The CDR3 protein is CASSDDLGSNQPQHF. The CDR3 DNA reads TGTGCCAGCAGTGACGACTTAGGGAGCAATCAGCCCCAGCATTTT.

This clone appeared a few times. This rearrangement joins TRBV30 to TRBJ2-7; either TRBD1 or TRBD2 may supply D (5 bases each). This CDR3 contains 12 residues. Deletions cut 0 bases from V and 3 bases from J, with 6 bases between. In germline, CDR1 is GTSNPN, CDR2 SVGIG (reference sequence). In DNA form, the CDR3 reads TGTGCCTGGAGTGTGAGGGGCTACGAGCAGTACTTC. This codes for CAWSVRGYEQYF.